This paragraph covers one TCR beta chain sequence. Its antigen is not identified. As the sequencing template, cDNA was produced by extracting RNA and reverse transcribing it. Some clones are missing from TCRdb's copy, which holds only in-frame ones; the method was immunoSEQ multiplex PCR. The sample includes roughly 150,000 clones, around 55% of them seen just once. The CDR3 runs to 15 residues. This sample stems from a study of CD8+ T cells in alopecia areata. PBMCs were stained for CD3, CD4 and CD8, and CD4+ and CD8+ T cells were sorted. The study, taken as a whole, reports: Clarity of TCR sharing across patients fell short of that in mice, possibly HLA-related. Lesional scalp, notably in alopecia totalis/universalis, had clonality above that of normal scalp.

The chain employs TRBV21-1 and TRBJ2-3; TRBD1 reflects the table's D call only, with no check against the DNA. TRBV21-1 is a pseudogene. The TCR originated in a human donor in good health. Material for sequencing was CD4+ T cells sorted from blood. The CDR3: CASSKAGSRTDTQYF. The CDR3 nucleotides are TGTGCCAGCAGCAAAGCGGGCAGCCGCACAGATACGCAGTATTTT.